These T cell receptor beta chains were read from a single sample in a study of blood T cell repertoires in COVID-19. The assay was immunoSEQ multiplex PCR, and TCRdb's table has in-frame clones only and misses some. Seen here are fewer than 250,000 clones, approximately 90% observed once, and the top ten hold 4% to 5.5%. The sequenced sample consisted of peripheral blood. These receptors originate from a human donor in a cohort sampled during active COVID-19. CDR3s include the opening cysteine and the closing phenylalanine or tryptophan. A D gene is named only where the DNA matches it firmly. Part of the rows lack a size; the others show once, few, many or a class for expanded clones.

cdr3_aa: CASSVGGRSDFNEKLFF
cdr3_nt: TGTGCCAGCAGCGTGGGGGGGCGGTCGGATTTTAATGAAAAACTGTTTTTT
d_call: .
j_call: TRBJ1-4
clone_size: .
v_call: TRBV21-1

cdr3_aa: CASSPAVRANTGELFF
cdr3_nt: TGTGCCAGCAGCCCCGCGGTCAGAGCGAACACCGGGGAGCTGTTTTTT
d_call: .
j_call: TRBJ2-2
clone_size: .
v_call: TRBV6-2/TRBV6-3

cdr3_aa: CASSVTPRENTEAFF
cdr3_nt: TGTGCCAGCAGCGTTACTCCCCGGGAGAACACTGAAGCTTTCTTT
d_call: .
j_call: TRBJ1-1
clone_size: .
v_call: TRBV9

cdr3_aa: CATSVPGSKAFF
cdr3_nt: TGTGCCACCAGTGTCCCGGGATCCAAAGCTTTCTTT
d_call: .
j_call: TRBJ1-1
clone_size: .
v_call: TRBV24-1

cdr3_aa: CSASRAGGMSEQYF
cdr3_nt: TGCAGTGCTAGTAGAGCGGGAGGGATGAGCGAGCAGTACTTC
d_call: TRBD2
j_call: TRBJ2-7
clone_size: once
v_call: TRBV20-1

cdr3_aa: CASSHTGVLSYEQYF
cdr3_nt: TGTGCCAGCAGTCATACAGGGGTTCTTTCCTACGAGCAGTACTTC
d_call: TRBD1
j_call: TRBJ2-7
clone_size: .
v_call: TRBV11-2

cdr3_aa: CASSPQRAYEQYF
cdr3_nt: TGCGCCAGCAGCCCTCAGCGAGCCTACGAGCAGTACTTC
d_call: .
j_call: TRBJ2-7
clone_size: .
v_call: TRBV4-1

cdr3_aa: CAISGGQGANYGYTF
cdr3_nt: TGTGCCATCAGTGGAGGACAGGGAGCTAACTATGGCTACACCTTC
d_call: TRBD1
j_call: TRBJ1-2
clone_size: .
v_call: TRBV10-3

cdr3_aa: CATSESGTGVPGYGYTF
cdr3_nt: TGTGCCACCAGTGAGTCCGGGACAGGGGTTCCTGGCTATGGCTACACCTTC
d_call: TRBD1
j_call: TRBJ1-2
clone_size: .
v_call: TRBV24-1

cdr3_aa: CASSLAVGQGVQQYF
cdr3_nt: TGTGCCAGCAGCCTTGCCGTTGGACAGGGAGTTCAGCAGTACTTC
d_call: TRBD1
j_call: TRBJ2-7
clone_size: .
v_call: TRBV9

cdr3_aa: CASSEDYSGTDFNGYTF
cdr3_nt: TGCGCCAGCAGCGAAGATTACTCCGGGACAGACTTTAATGGCTACACCTTC
d_call: TRBD1
j_call: TRBJ1-2
clone_size: .
v_call: TRBV5-1

cdr3_aa: CASSLWPKNTGELFF
cdr3_nt: TGTGCCAGCAGCTTATGGCCCAAGAACACCGGGGAGCTGTTTTTT
d_call: .
j_call: TRBJ2-2
clone_size: .
v_call: TRBV7-2

cdr3_aa: CASSSNTGTGYEQYF
cdr3_nt: TGTGCCAGCAGCTCGAATACAGGGACGGGCTACGAGCAGTACTTC
d_call: .
j_call: TRBJ2-7
clone_size: .
v_call: TRBV5-4

cdr3_aa: CAISEERGAREQYF
cdr3_nt: TGTGCCATCAGTGAGGAACGGGGGGCCAGGGAGCAGTACTTC
d_call: .
j_call: TRBJ2-7
clone_size: .
v_call: TRBV10-3

cdr3_aa: CASSLSLSVNTGELFF
cdr3_nt: TGTGCCAGCAGTTTATCGCTCAGCGTGAACACCGGGGAGCTGTTTTTT
d_call: .
j_call: TRBJ2-2
clone_size: few
v_call: TRBV27